The 14 T cell receptor beta chains presented below share a single source sample, sequenced in a study of T cell repertoires and HLA-DP antigens (dated by TCRdb to 2016 to 2018). The receptor library was made with the immunoSEQ multiplex PCR assay. As stored in TCRdb, this immuneACCESS dataset retains in-frame rearrangements with V and J assigned. A fraction of the clones does not appear; measured against another copy, unresolved V genes explain less than half of the discrepancy, and the remainder lacks a known reason. This sample lists 90,000 to 130,000 clones; around 93% were detected once. The ten largest clones take up around 0.25% of the sample. These receptors' antigens are unknown. The sequencing input was CD4+ T cells from PBMCs. Every receptor here comes from a woman under 30 in good health and CMV-seronegative.

This chain links TRBV6-5 with TRBJ2-2, with D unresolved. This CDR3 is built from 13 residues. CDR1 and CDR2 from the germline V gene are MNHEY and SVGAGI. Trimming cost V 7 bases and J 5 bases, with 11 bases left between them. The CDR3 spells CASMALVTGELFF. CDR3 in DNA: TGTGCCAGCATGGCCCTAGTTACCGGGGAGCTGTTTTTT.

The chain combines TRBV6-5 with TRBJ1-5; D remains ambiguous. Trimming shortened V by 10 bases and J by 1 base, and 5 bases separated the two germline ends. CDR1 and CDR2 (germline): MNHEY, SVGAGI. CDR3 length: 11 amino acids. The CDR3 reads CATGSNQPQHF. As DNA, the CDR3 is TGTGCCACGGGGAGCAATCAGCCCCAGCATTTT.

The chain carries TRBV28 and TRBJ2-7; unclear D gene. The CDR3 length is 12 residues. Trimming shortened V by 5 bases and J by 6 bases, and 11 bases separated the two germline ends. Per the germline V gene, CDR1 is MDHEN and CDR2 is SYDVKM. CDR3 residues: CASSPRRTEQYV. CDR3 nucleotide sequence: TGTGCCAGCAGTCCGCGACGGACCGAGCAGTACGTC.

The genes are TRBV29-1 and TRBJ1-2; 7 bases align to TRBD1. The junction had 10 bases not matched to a gene; V was cut back by 4 bases and J by 8 bases. The CDR3 loop spans 13 amino acids. Germline V lookup: CDR1 SQVTM, CDR2 ANQGSEA. The chain's CDR3 is CSVGPLTGLGYTF. In DNA form, the CDR3 reads TGCAGCGTTGGCCCCCTGACAGGGTTGGGCTACACCTTC.

This clone came up a few times. The chain combines TRBV9 with TRBJ1-6; a weak D match, TRBD1 (6 bases). V lost 4 bases, J lost 6 bases, and 14 bases lay in between. The CDR3 is 15 amino acids. Germline V gene data show CDR1 as SGDLS and CDR2 as YYNGEE. CDR3 nucleotides: TGTGCCAGCAGCTCTAAAGGACAGATTAATTCACCCCTCCACTTT. The encoded protein is CASSSKGQINSPLHF. Based on the CDR3 plus reference TRBV9 and TRBJ1-6, the full variable domain is DSGVTQTPKHLITATGQRVTLRCSPRSGDLSVYWYQQSLDQGLQFLIQYYNGEERAKGNILERFSAQQFPDLHSELNLSSLELGDSALYFCASSSKGQINSPLHFGNGTRLTVT.

This CDR3 reads CASSPTPGTSGGQAEYF. The CDR3 coding sequence is TGTGCCAGCAGCCCTACCCCCGGGACTAGCGGGGGGCAAGCCGAGTACTTC. The V call is TRBV7-2, the J call TRBJ2-5, with TRBD2 identical over 15 bases. The CDR3 covers 17 residues. The germline gives CDR1 SGHTA, CDR2 FQGNSA. V dropped 5 bases and J dropped 12; count of bases not matched to a gene: 16.

The CDR3 DNA is TGTGCCAGCAGCTCCGACAGGGGGGGACAGCCCCAGCATTTT. It is translated as CASSSDRGGQPQHF. The chain joins TRBV5-6 to TRBJ1-5, with TRBD1 identical over 9 bases. Germline CDR1 is SGHDT and CDR2 is YYEEEE. The CDR3 runs to 14 residues. J was trimmed by 7 bases and V by 3 bases; bases with no gene match: 5.

This rearrangement joins TRBV7-2 to TRBJ2-5; 8 bases are a match to TRBD2. The V gene's germline CDR1 is SGHTA and CDR2 FQGNSA. V lost 5 bases to trimming and J lost 5 bases; unmatched junction nucleotides: 10. The CDR3 covers 15 residues. CDR3 bases: TGTGCCAGCAGCCTCGGGACTAGTATCCGGGAGACCCAGTACTTC. Encoded protein: CASSLGTSIRETQYF.

CDR3 sequence reads: CASYVPDGGGEANEKLFF. CDR3 coding DNA: TGTGCCAGTTACGTGCCGGATGGGGGCGGGGAGGCTAATGAAAAACTGTTTTTT. The chain uses TRBV27 and TRBJ1-4; D perhaps matches TRBD1 (6 bases). CDR1 is MNHEY and CDR2 is SMNVEV in the germline V gene (reference sequence). The CDR3 spans 18 residues. V dropped 9 bases and J dropped 3 bases, with 26 bases sitting between them.

This chain joins TRBV19 and TRBJ2-3; 10 bases are shared with TRBD2. The CDR3 totals 16 residues. Germline assignment: CDR1 LNHDA and CDR2 SQIVND (reference sequence). The V and J ends lost 3 bases and 8 bases, in that order; junction bases with no gene match: 11. Here the CDR3 reads CASSIQGTSVGGTQYF. The CDR3 DNA is TGTGCCAGTAGTATCCAGGGGACTAGCGTGGGGGGTACGCAGTATTTT. Drawing the rest from reference TRBV19 and TRBJ2-3, the complete variable domain is DGGITQSPKYLFRKEGQNVTLSCEQNLNHDAMYWYRQDPGQGLRLIYYSQIVNDFQKGDIAEGYSVSREKKESFPLTVTSAQKNPTAFYLCASSIQGTSVGGTQYFGPGTRLTVL.

The V call is TRBV28, the J call TRBJ2-7; 9 bases match TRBD2. The CDR3 consists of 17 residues. Trimming removed 3 bases from V and 3 bases from J; junction bases left unmatched: 12. Per germline, CDR1 MDHEN and CDR2 SYDVKM. CDR3 bases: TGTGCCAGCAGTTTTCGTCTAGCGGGAAGTCAAGTCTACGAGCAGTACTTC. Translated: CASSFRLAGSQVYEQYF.

This rearrangement joins TRBV5-6 to TRBJ1-2; 7 bases map to TRBD1. V lost 4 bases to trimming and J lost 4 bases; unmatched junction nucleotides: 4. The CDR3 is 13 amino acids. In germline, CDR1 is SGHDT, CDR2 YYEEEE. DNA for the CDR3: TGTGCCAGCAGCCCGGGGACAGCCTATGGCTACACCTTC. This codes for CASSPGTAYGYTF.

The chain joins TRBV2 to TRBJ1-5; D remains unclear. In germline, CDR1 is SNHLY, CDR2 FYNNEI. Trimming shortened V by 4 bases and J by 1 base, and 11 bases separated the two germline ends. CDR3 length equals 15 residues. The DNA for the CDR3 is TGTGCCAGCAGTGTTCGGGGTTGGAGCAATCAGCCCCAGCATTTT. Its protein is CASSVRGWSNQPQHF.

The chain couples TRBV6-6 to TRBJ2-7, with TRBD1 matching 7 bases. The CDR3 consists of 15 residues. Trimming at V came to 2 bases and at J to 0 bases, leaving 4 bases not matched to a gene. CDR1 and CDR2 from the germline V gene are MNHNY and SVGAGI (reference sequence). CDR3 amino acids: CASSYPGQDSYEQYF. The CDR3 bases are TGTGCCAGCAGTTACCCAGGACAGGACTCCTACGAGCAGTACTTC.